The next 11 T cell receptor beta chains were all read from a single sample in a study of blood T cells in healthy people across ages. Primed by a sample-barcoded 5' primer and a J-beta primer mix, a second PCR proceeded for about 7 to 12 cycles. TCRdb used MiXCR to reprocess the 5' RACE reads, holding one entry per CDR3 protein. The table lists roughly 800,000 distinct CDR3 sequences, roughly 60% of them singletons, with roughly 22% in the top ten. Sequencing was done on a sample of blood. The receptors shown here come from a man aged 25-45 years in good health.

The rearrangement joins TRBV2 to TRBJ1-6, with 9 positions matching TRBD1. V lost 6 bases and J lost 7; bases outside the gene matches: 7. The CDR3 is 15 amino acids. CDR1 is SNHLY, CDR2 FYNNEI, per germline. Here the CDR3 reads CASSPLDRGNSPLHF. The CDR3, as DNA: TGTGCCAGCAGCCCTTTGGACAGGGGCAATTCACCCCTCCACTTT. The entire variable domain, with the rest obtained from reference TRBV2 and TRBJ1-6, is as follows: EPEVTQTPSHQVTQMGQEVILRCVPISNHLYFYWYRQILGQKVEFLVSFYNNEISEKSEIFDDQFSVERPDGSNFTLKIRSTKLEDSAMYFCASSPLDRGNSPLHFGNGTRLTVT.

The J gene is TRBJ1-2, the V gene TRBV4-1; D gene uncertain. Germline CDR1 and CDR2: MGHRA and YSYEKL. The CDR3 contains 14 residues. The V end lost 1 base, the J end lost 0 bases, and 6 bases lay between the germline ends. The CDR3 loop reads CASSQGTTNYGYTF. CDR3 DNA sequence: TGCGCCAGCAGCCAAGGAACGACTAACTATGGCTACACCTTC.

The V call is TRBV20-1, the J call TRBJ1-2, with D perhaps matching TRBD1 (5 bases). The CDR3 extends over 13 amino acids. Germline V lookup: CDR1 DFQATT, CDR2 SNEGSKA (reference sequence). V was trimmed by 6 bases and J by 2 bases, leaving 13 bases between them. The CDR3 DNA sequence: TGCAGTGCCTGGGGGACGGGGAACTATGGCTACACCTTC. This translates into CSAWGTGNYGYTF.

This clonotype was detected only once. The chain recombines TRBV20-1 with TRBJ2-5; a weak D match, TRBD2 (6 bases). The J call may be incorrect, as the DNA end agrees better with TRBJ2-7. The germline V gene encodes CDR1 DFQATT and CDR2 SNEGSKA (reference sequence). The CDR3 is made up of 14 amino acids. CDR3 coding DNA: TGCAGTGCTAGAGAACAGCGGGCAAACTACGAGCAGTACTTC. Residues: CSAREQRANYEQYF.

The chain employs TRBV7-2 and TRBJ2-7, with 8 nucleotides matching TRBD1. Germline CDR1 is SGHTA and CDR2 is FQGNSA. CDR3 length equals 15 residues. After removal of 3 bases from V and 3 bases from J, the junction contained 7 bases not matched to a gene. CDR3 in amino acids: CASSLDGQGLYEQYF. Here the CDR3 DNA reads TGTGCCAGCAGCTTGGACGGACAGGGCCTCTACGAGCAGTACTTC.

The chain couples TRBV7-9 to TRBJ2-6; 7 bases agree with TRBD1. The CDR3 is 17 amino acids. The germline CDR1 and CDR2 sequences are SEHNR and FQNEAQ (reference sequence). The J segment lost 4 bases and the V segment lost 4 bases, leaving 10 bases of the junction unmatched. For the CDR3, the DNA is TGTGCCAGCAGCTCGATCATACAGGGGAGCGGGGCCAACGTCCTGACTTTC. Its translation: CASSSIIQGSGANVLTF.

V is TRBV29-1 and J is TRBJ1-1; D is ambiguous. The CDR3 consists of 15 residues. Between the trimmed V and J ends, which lost 5 bases and 4 bases, there was a span of 20 bases. The germline gives CDR1 SQVTM, CDR2 ANQGSEA. This CDR3 is CSVSPQAVSSTEAFF. CDR3 DNA sequence: TGCAGCGTTTCCCCGCAAGCCGTCTCGAGCACTGAAGCTTTCTTT.

The V and J genes are TRBV16 and TRBJ1-2, with TRBD1 matching 7 bases. Germline CDR1 is KGHSY and CDR2 is FQNENV. The CDR3 sequence is 13 residues long. V lost 4 bases and J lost 6; bases outside the gene matches: 5. The CDR3 sequence: CASSLTGFDGYTF. DNA for the CDR3: TGTGCCAGCAGCCTGACAGGGTTTGATGGCTACACCTTC.

The chain couples TRBV29-1 to TRBJ2-7; perhaps D is TRBD1 or TRBD2 (5 bases each). V dropped 5 bases and J dropped 0 bases, with 11 bases sitting between them. Germline-derived CDR1 and CDR2 are SQVTM and ANQGSEA. The CDR3 spans 13 residues. CDR3 coding DNA: TGCAGCGTTTATCCAGGGAGCTCCTACGAGCAGTACTTC. Protein product: CSVYPGSSYEQYF.

This clonotype was observed a single time. This chain links TRBV6-5 with TRBJ2-1, with a weak D call TRBD2 (6 bases). Deletions cut 8 bases from V and 4 bases from J, with 15 bases between. The CDR3 spans 14 residues. Per the germline V gene, CDR1 is MNHEY and CDR2 is SVGAGI. The CDR3 region has the DNA TGTGCCAGCGGTGACGAACGGGGGTACAATGAGCAGTTCTTC. This codes for CASGDERGYNEQFF.

This clonotype turned up a few times. The rearrangement uses TRBV29-1 and TRBJ2-7; the D gene is possibly TRBD2 (5 bases). Germline V gene lookup returns CDR1 SQVTM and CDR2 ANQGSEA. CDR3 size: 13 residues. The V and J ends lost 3 bases and 5 bases respectively, with 14 bases between them. The CDR3 region has the DNA TGCAGCGTTGATGCCGAGACGGGGAACGAGCAGTACTTC. It is translated as CSVDAETGNEQYF.